The source of this T cell receptor (beta chain) is a study of cytomegalovirus exposure and HLA in healthy donors. Study as a whole: Earlier results showed roughly 120 million unique TCR beta sequences derived from roughly 190 million T cells. Study-wide findings and caveats: Cytomegalovirus association was assigned to around 150 TCR beta chains. Despite most TCR sequences being rare, some public TCRs occurred in many donors.

The PCR ran on 60 Vbeta and 13 Jbeta primers. Sequencing used immunoSEQ multiplex PCR; TCRdb keeps in-frame clones, though not all of them. In all, the sample yields 50,000 or so clones. Regarding this clone: The antigen remains unidentified.

The CDR3 has 16 amino acids. From germline, CDR1 is SGHAT and CDR2 FQNNGV. With V trimmed by 1 base and J by 1 base, 5 bases remained unmatched. V gene TRBV11-2 combines with J gene TRBJ1-1, with 8 bases fitting TRBD1. The sample was PBMCs. The sequence was collected from a woman aged 55-75 years in good health and CMV-seropositive. CDR3 DNA sequence: TGTGCCAGCAGCTTAGGGCAGGGGGCGCGGAACACTGAAGCTTTCTTT. This gives the protein CASSLGQGARNTEAFF.